The clone carrying this T cell receptor (beta chain) came up a few times. The antigen is unknown. Exclusion of a patient resulted from uncontrolled infection, other autoimmune disease, pregnancy or lactation. The data are from a study of T cells in Graves' hyperthyroidism and ophthalmopathy. Study results and limitations: Stable hyperthyroidism and ophthalmopathy were separated using 13 V-J signatures.

The investigators amplified TCR beta CDR3 regions from RNA transcripts. TCR CDR3 underwent first-round RT-PCR with the HTBI primer set. TCRdb recomputed calls from the multiplex PCR reads with MiXCR, one row per CDR3 protein. The profile covers some 350,000 distinct CDR3 sequences, with about a sixth appearing a single time and approximately 30% taken by the ten largest. In germline, CDR1 is GTSNPN, CDR2 SVGIG (reference sequence). This CDR3 has 13 residues. V was shortened by 3 bases and J by 4 bases, with 12 bases between the two germline ends. Source material: blood. The sequence came from a young woman with Graves' hyperthyroidism that later progressed to Graves' ophthalmopathy. The V and J genes are TRBV30 and TRBJ1-1, with D perhaps TRBD1 (5 bases). CDR3 nucleotides: TGTGCCTGGAGGGTGACAGCTTCCACTGAAGCTTTCTTT. Its protein product is CAWRVTASTEAFF.